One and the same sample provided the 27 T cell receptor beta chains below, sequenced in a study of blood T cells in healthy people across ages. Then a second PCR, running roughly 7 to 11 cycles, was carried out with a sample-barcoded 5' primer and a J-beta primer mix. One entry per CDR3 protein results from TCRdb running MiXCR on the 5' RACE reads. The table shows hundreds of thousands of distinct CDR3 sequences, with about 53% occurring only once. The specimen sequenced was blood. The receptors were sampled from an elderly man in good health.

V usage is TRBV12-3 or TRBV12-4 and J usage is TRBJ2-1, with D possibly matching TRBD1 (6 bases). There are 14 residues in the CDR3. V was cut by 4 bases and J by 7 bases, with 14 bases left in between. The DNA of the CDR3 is TGTGCCAGCAGTTCCGGGACAATATTGAATGAGCAGTTCTTC. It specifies CASSSGTILNEQFF.

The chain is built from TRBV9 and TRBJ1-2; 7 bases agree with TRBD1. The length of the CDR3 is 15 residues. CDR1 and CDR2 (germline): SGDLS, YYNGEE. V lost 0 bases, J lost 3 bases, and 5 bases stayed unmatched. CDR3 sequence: CASSVAPQGDYGYTF. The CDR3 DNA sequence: TGTGCCAGCAGCGTAGCGCCCCAGGGGGACTATGGCTACACCTTC. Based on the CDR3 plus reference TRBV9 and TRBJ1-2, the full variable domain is DSGVTQTPKHLITATGQRVTLRCSPRSGDLSVYWYQQSLDQGLQFLIQYYNGEERAKGNILERFSAQQFPDLHSELNLSSLELGDSALYFCASSVAPQGDYGYTFGSGTRLTVV.

This CDR3 is CASSSGADNEQFF. The CDR3 coding sequence is TGCGCCAGCAGCTCGGGGGCGGACAATGAGCAGTTCTTC. The chain carries TRBV5-1 and TRBJ2-1; D tentatively fits TRBD1 or TRBD2 (6 bases each). Germline V gives CDR1 SGHRS, CDR2 YFSETQ. V lost 3 bases to trimming and J lost 5 bases, with 9 bases between them. This CDR3 has 13 residues.

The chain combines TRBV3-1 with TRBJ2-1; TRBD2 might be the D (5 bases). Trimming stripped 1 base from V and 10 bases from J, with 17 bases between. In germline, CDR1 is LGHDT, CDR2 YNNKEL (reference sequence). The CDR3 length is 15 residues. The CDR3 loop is CASSQGLASRGEQFF. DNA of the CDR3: TGTGCCAGCAGCCAAGGTCTGGCTAGCCGTGGGGAGCAGTTCTTC.

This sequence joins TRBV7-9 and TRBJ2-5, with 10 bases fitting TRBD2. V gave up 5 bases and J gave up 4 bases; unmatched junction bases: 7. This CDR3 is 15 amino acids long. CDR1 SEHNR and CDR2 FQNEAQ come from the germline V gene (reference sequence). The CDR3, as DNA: TGTGCCAGCAGCGCGCCCGGGACTAGCGTAGAGACCCAGTACTTC. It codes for CASSAPGTSVETQYF. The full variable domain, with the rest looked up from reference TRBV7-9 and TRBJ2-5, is DTGVSQNPRHKITKRGQNVTFRCDPISEHNRLYWYRQTLGQGPEFLTYFQNEAQLEKSRLLSDRFSAERPKGSFSTLEIQRTEQGDSAMYLCASSAPGTSVETQYFGPGTRLLVL.

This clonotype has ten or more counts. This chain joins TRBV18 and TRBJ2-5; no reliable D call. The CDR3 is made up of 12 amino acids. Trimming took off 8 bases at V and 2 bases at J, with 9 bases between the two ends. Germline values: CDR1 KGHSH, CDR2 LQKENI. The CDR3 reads CASADAQETQYF. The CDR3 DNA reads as TGTGCCAGCGCAGATGCGCAAGAGACCCAGTACTTC.

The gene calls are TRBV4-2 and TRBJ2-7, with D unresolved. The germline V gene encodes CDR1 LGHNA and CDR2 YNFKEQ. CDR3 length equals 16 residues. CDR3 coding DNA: TGTGCCAGCAGCCAAGATGTTGGGGATCGCCCCTACGAGGAGTACGTC. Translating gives CASSQDVGDRPYEEYV.

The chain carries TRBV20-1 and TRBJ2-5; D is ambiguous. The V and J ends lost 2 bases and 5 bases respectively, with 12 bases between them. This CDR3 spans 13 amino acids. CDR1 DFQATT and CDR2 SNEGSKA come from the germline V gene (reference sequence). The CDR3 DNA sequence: TGCAGTGCTAGAAGGTCGTCGGCCGAGACCCAGTACTTC. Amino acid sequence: CSARRSSAETQYF.

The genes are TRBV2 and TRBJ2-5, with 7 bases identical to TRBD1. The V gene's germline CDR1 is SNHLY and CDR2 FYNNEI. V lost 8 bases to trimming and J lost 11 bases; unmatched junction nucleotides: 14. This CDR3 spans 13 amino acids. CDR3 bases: TGTGCCAGCGGGGTGACAGGGTTATGGGAGCAGTACTTC. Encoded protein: CASGVTGLWEQYF.

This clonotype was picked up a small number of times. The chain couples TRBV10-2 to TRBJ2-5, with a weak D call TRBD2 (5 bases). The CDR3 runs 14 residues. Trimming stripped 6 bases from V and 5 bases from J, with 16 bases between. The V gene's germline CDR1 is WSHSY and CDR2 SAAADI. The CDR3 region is CASRGRDWRETQYF. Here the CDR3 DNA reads TGCGCCAGCAGGGGGAGAGACTGGAGGGAGACCCAGTACTTC.

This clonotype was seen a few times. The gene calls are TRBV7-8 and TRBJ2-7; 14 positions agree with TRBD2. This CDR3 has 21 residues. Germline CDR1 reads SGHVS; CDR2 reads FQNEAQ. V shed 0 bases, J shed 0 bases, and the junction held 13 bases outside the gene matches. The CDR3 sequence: CASSLAIPGLAGEGYSYEQYF. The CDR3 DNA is TGTGCCAGCAGCTTAGCGATACCGGGACTAGCGGGAGAGGGCTACTCCTACGAGCAGTACTTC. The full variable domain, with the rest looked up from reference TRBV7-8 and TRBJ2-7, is GAGVSQSPRYKVAKRGQDVALRCDPISGHVSLFWYQQALGQGPEFLTYFQNEAQLDKSGLPSDRFFAERPEGSVSTLKIQRTQQEDSAVYLCASSLAIPGLAGEGYSYEQYFGPGTRLTVT.

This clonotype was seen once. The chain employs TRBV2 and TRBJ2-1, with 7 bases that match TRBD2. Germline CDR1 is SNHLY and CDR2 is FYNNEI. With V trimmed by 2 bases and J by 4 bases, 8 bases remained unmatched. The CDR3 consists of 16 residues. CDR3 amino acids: CASSEIRPSGYNEQFF. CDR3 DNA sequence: TGTGCCAGCAGTGAAATAAGGCCTAGCGGTTACAATGAGCAGTTCTTC.

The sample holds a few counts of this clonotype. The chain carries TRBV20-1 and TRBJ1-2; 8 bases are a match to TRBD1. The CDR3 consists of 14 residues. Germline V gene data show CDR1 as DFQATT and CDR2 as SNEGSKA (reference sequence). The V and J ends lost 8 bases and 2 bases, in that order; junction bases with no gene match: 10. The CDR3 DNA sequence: TGCAGTACAAAAAACAGGGGGGGGAACTATGGCTACACCTTC. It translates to CSTKNRGGNYGYTF.

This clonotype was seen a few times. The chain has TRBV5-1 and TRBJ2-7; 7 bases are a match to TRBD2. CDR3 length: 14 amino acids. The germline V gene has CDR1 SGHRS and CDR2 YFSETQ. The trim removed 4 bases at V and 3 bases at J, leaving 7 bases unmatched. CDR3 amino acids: CASSVAGDIYEQYF. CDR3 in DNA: TGCGCCAGCAGCGTGGCGGGAGATATCTACGAGCAGTACTTC.

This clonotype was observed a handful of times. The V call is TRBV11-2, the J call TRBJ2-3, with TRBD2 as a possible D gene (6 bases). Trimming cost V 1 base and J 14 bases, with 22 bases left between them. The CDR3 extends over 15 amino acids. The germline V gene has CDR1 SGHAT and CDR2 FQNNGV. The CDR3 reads CASSLVGAGRRYAYF. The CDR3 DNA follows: TGTGCCAGCAGCTTAGTTGGGGCGGGAAGGAGATACGCGTATTTT. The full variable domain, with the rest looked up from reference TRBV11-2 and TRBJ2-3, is EAGVAQSPRYKIIEKRQSVAFWCNPISGHATLYWYQQILGQGPKLLIQFQNNGVVDDSQLPKDRFSAERLKGVDSTLKIQPAKLEDSAVYLCASSLVGAGRRYAYFGPGTRLTVL.

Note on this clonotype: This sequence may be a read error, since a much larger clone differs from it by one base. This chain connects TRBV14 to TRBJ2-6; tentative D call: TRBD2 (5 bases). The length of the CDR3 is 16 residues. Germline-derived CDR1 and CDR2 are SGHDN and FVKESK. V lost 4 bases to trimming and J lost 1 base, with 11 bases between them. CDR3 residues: CASSPTIRSGANVLTF. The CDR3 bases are TGTGCCAGCAGCCCGACTATACGATCTGGGGCCAACGTCCTGACTTTC.

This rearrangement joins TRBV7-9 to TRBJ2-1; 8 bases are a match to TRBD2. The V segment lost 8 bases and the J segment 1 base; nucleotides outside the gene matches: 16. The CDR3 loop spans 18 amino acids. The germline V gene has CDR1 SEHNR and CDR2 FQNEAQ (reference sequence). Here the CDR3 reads CASGSLKGREGSYNEQFF. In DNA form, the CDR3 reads TGTGCCAGCGGTTCGCTGAAGGGCCGGGAGGGATCCTACAATGAGCAGTTCTTC.

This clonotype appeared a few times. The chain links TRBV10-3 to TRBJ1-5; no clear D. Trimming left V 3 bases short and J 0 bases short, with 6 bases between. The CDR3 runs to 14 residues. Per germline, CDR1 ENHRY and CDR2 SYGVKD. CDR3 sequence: CAISDHGSNQPQHF. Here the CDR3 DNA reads TGTGCCATCAGTGATCATGGTAGCAATCAGCCCCAGCATTTT.

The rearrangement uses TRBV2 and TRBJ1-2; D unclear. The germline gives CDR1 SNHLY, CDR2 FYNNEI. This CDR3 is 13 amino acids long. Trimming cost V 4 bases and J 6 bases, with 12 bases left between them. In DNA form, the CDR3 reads TGTGCCAGCAGTGTAACCCTACAGAATGGCTACACCTTC. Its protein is CASSVTLQNGYTF.

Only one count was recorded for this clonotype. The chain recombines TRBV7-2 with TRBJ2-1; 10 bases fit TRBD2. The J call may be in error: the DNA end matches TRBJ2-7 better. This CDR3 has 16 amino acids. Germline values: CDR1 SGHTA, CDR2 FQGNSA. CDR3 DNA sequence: TGTGCCAGCAGCCGTGCTAGCGGGAGTCGTTACAATGAGCAGTACTTC. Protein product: CASSRASGSRYNEQYF.

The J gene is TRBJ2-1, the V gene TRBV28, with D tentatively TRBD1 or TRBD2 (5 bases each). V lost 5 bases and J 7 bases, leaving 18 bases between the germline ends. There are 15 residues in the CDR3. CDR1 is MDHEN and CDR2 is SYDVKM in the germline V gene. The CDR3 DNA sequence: TGTGCCAGCAGTAGGACCGGGGCCCTGGGGAATGAGCAGTTCTTC. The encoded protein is CASSRTGALGNEQFF.

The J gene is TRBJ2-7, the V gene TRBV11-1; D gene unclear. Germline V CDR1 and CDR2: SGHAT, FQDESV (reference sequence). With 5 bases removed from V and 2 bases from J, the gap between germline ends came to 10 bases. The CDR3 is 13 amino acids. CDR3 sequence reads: CASSPDGAYEQYF. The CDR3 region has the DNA TGTGCCAGCAGCCCCGACGGCGCCTACGAGCAGTACTTC.

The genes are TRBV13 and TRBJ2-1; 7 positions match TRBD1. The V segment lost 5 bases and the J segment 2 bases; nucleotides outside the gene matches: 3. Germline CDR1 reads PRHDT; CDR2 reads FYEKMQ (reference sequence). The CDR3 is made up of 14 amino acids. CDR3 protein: CASSQDRTYNEQFF. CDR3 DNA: TGTGCCAGCAGCCAGGACAGGACCTACAATGAGCAGTTCTTC.

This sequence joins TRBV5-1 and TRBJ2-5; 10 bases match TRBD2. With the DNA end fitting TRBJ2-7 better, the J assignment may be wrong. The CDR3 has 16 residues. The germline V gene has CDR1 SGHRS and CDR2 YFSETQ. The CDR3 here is CASSLVGASGSNEQYF. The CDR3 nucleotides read TGCGCCAGCAGCTTGGTAGGGGCTAGCGGGAGTAACGAGCAGTACTTC.

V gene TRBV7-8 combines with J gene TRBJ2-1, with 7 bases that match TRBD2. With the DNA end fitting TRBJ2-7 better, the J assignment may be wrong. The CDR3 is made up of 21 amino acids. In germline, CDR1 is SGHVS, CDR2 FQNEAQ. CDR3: CASSLGRLGLPSRSSYNEQYF. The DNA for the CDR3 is TGTGCCAGCAGCTTAGGTCGGCTGGGACTACCCTCAAGAAGCTCCTACAATGAGCAGTACTTC.

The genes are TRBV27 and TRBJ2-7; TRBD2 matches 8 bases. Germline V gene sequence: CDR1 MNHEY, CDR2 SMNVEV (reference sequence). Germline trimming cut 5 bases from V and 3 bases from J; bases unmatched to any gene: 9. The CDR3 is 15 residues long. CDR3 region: CASSPEPGTSYEQYF. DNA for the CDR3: TGTGCCAGCAGTCCCGAACCCGGGACTAGCTACGAGCAGTACTTC.

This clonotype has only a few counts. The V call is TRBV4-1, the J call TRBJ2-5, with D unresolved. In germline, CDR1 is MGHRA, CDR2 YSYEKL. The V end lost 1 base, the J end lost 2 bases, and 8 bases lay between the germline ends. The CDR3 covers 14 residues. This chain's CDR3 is CASSQGAAQETQYF. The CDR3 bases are TGCGCCAGCAGCCAAGGGGCAGCACAAGAGACCCAGTACTTC.